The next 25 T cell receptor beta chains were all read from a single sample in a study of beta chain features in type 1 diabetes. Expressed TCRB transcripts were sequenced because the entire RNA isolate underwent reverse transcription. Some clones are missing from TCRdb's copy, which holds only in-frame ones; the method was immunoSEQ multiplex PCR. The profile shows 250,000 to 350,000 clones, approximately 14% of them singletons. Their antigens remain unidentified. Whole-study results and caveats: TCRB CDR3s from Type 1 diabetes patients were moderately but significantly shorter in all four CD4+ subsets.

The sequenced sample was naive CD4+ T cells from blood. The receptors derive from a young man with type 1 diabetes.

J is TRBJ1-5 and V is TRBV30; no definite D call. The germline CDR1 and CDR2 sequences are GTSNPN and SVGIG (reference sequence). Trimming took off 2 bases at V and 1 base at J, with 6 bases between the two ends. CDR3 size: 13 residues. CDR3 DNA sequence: TGTGCCTGGAGTTTCCAGAGCAATCAGCCCCAGCATTTT. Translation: CAWSFQSNQPQHF.

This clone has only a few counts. For the CDR3, the DNA is TGTGCCAGCAGCTTATACGTGGGGCTGGCTTTCTTT. It encodes CASSLYVGLAFF. V is TRBV7-2 and J is TRBJ1-1; TRBD1 might be the D (5 bases). CDR3 length: 12 residues. V was pared by 2 bases and J by 11 bases, with 12 bases between. In germline, CDR1 is SGHTA, CDR2 FQGNSA.

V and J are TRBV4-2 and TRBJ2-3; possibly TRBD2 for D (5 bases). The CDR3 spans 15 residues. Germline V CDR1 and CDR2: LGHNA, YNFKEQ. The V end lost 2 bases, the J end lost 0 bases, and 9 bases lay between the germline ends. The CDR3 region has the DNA TGTGCCAGCAGCCAACGCGGGTCTAGCACAGATACGCAGTATTTT. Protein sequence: CASSQRGSSTDTQYF.

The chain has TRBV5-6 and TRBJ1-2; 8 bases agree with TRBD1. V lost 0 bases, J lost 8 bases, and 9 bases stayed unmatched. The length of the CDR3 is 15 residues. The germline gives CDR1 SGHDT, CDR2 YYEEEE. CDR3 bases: TGTGCCAGCAGCTTGGTTTCAGGGGGCGTCTGGGGCTACACCTTC. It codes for CASSLVSGGVWGYTF.

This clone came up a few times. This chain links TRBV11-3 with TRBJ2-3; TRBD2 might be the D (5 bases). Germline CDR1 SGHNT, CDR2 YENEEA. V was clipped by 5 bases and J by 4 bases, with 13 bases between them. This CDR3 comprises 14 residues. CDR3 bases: TGTGCCAGCAGCCGGGGAAGAGCGTCAGATACGCAGTATTTT. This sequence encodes CASSRGRASDTQYF. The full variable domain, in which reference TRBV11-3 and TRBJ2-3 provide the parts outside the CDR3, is EAGVVQSPRYKIIEKKQPVAFWCNPISGHNTLYWYLQNLGQGPELLIRYENEEAVDDSQLPKDRFSAERLKGVDSTLKIQPAELGDSAVYLCASSRGRASDTQYFGPGTRLTVL.

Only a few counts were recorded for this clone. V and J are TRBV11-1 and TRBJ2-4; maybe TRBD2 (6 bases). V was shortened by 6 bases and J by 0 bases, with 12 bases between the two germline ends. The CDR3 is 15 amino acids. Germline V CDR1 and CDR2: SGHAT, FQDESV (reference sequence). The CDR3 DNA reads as TGTGCCAGCAGTCCGGGACTTCTAGCCAAAAACATTCAGTACTTC. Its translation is CASSPGLLAKNIQYF.

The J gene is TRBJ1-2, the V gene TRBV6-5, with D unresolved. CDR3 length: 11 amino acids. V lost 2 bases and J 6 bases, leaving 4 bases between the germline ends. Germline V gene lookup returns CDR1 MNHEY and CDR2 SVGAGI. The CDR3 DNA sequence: TGTGCCAGCAGTTACCGCGATGGCTACACCTTC. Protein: CASSYRDGYTF.

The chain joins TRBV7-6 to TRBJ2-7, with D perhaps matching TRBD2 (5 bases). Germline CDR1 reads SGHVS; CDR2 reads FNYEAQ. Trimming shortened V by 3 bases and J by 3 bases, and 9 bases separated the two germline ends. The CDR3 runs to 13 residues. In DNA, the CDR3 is TGTGCCAGCAGCTTGTTAACTAGCTACGAGCAGTACTTC. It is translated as CASSLLTSYEQYF.

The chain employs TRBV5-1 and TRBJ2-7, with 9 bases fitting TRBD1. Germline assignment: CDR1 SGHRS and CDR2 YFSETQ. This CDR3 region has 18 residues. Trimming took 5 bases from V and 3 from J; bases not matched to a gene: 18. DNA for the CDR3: TGCGCCAGCAGTGCCGGATCTACAGGGGGCAAGAGGCTCTACGAGCAGTACTTC. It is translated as CASSAGSTGGKRLYEQYF. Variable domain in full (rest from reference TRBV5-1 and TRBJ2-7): KAGVTQTPRYLIKTRGQQVTLSCSPISGHRSVSWYQQTPGQGLQFLFEYFSETQRNKGNFPGRFSGRQFSNSRSEMNVSTLELGDSALYLCASSAGSTGGKRLYEQYFGPGTRLTVT.

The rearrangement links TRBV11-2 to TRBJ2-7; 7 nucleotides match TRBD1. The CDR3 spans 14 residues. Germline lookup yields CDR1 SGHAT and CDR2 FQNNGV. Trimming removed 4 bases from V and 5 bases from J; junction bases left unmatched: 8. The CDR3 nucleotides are TGTGCCAGCAGCTCCCTGACAGGGTCTAACGAGCAGTACTTC. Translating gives CASSSLTGSNEQYF.

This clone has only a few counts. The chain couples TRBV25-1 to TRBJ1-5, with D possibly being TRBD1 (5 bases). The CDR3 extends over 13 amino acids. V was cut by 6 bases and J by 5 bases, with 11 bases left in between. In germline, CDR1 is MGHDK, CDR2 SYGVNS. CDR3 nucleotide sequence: TGTGCCAGCAGGGGAACAGGTCATCAGCCCCAGCATTTT. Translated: CASRGTGHQPQHF.

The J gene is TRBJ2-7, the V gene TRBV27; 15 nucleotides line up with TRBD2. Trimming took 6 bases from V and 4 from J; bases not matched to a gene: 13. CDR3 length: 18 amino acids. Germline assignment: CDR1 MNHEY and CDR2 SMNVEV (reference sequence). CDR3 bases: TGTGCCAGCAGATCATCGGGACTAGCGGGAGGAGGGTTTTACGAGCAGTACTTC. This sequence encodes CASRSSGLAGGGFYEQYF.

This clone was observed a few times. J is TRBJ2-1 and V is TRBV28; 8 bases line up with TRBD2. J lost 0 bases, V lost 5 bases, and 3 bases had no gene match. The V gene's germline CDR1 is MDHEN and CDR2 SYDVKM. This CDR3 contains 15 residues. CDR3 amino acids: CASSSSGDSYNEQFF. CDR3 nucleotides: TGTGCCAGCAGTAGTAGCGGGGACTCCTACAATGAGCAGTTCTTC. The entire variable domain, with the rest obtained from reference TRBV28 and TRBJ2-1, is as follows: DVKVTQSSRYLVKRTGEKVFLECVQDMDHENMFWYRQDPGLGLRLIYFSYDVKMKEKGDIPEGYSVSREKKERFSLILESASTNQTSMYLCASSSSGDSYNEQFFGPGTRLTVL.

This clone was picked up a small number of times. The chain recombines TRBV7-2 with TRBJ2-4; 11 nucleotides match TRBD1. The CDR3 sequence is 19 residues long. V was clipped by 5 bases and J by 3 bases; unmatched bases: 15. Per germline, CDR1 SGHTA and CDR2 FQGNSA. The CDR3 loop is CASSLRTGGAMVYKNIQYF. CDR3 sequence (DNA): TGTGCCAGCAGCCTCCGGACAGGGGGCGCGATGGTGTACAAAAACATTCAGTACTTC.

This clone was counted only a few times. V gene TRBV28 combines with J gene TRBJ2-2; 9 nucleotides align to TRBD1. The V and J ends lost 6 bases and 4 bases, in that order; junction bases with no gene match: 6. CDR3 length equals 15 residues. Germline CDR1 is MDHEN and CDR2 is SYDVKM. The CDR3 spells CASSGQGISTGELFF. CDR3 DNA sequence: TGTGCCAGCAGCGGACAGGGGATTTCCACCGGGGAGCTGTTTTTT.

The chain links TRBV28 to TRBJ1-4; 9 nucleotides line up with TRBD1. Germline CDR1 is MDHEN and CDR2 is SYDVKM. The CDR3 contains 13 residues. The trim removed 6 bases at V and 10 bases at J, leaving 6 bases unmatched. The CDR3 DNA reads TGTGCCAGCAGCACAGGGGGCTACGGAAAACTGTTTTTT. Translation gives CASSTGGYGKLFF.

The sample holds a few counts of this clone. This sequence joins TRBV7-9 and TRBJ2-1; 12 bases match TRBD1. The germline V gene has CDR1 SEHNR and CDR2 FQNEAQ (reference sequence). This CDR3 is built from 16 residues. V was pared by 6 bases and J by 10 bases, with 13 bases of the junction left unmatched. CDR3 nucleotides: TGTGCCAGCAGTCCAAAACCGGGACAGGGGGCTCGGGAGCAGTTCTTC. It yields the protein CASSPKPGQGAREQFF.

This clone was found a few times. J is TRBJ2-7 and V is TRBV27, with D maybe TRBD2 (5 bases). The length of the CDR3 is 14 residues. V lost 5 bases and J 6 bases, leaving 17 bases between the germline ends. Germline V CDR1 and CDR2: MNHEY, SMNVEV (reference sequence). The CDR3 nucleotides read TGTGCCAGCAGTCCCTCCCGGGGTGCATCCGAGCAGTACTTC. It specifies CASSPSRGASEQYF.

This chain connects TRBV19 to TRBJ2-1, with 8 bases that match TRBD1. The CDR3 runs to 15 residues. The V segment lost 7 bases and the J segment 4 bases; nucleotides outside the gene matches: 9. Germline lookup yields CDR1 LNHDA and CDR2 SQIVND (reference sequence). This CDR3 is CASKFTGQGYNEQFF. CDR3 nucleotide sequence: TGTGCCAGTAAATTCACCGGACAGGGTTACAATGAGCAGTTCTTC.

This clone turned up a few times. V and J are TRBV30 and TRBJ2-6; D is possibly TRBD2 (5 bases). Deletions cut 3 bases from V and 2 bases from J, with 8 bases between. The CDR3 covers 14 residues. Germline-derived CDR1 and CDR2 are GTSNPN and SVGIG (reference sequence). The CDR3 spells CAWSGVAGANVLTF. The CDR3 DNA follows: TGTGCCTGGAGCGGGGTAGCTGGGGCCAACGTCCTGACTTTC. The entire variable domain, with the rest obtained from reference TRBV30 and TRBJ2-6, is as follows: SQTIHQWPATLVQPVGSPLSLECTVEGTSNPNLYWYRQAAGRGLQLLFYSVGIGQISSEVPQNLSASRPQDRQFILSSKKLLLSDSGFYLCAWSGVAGANVLTFGAGSRLTVL.

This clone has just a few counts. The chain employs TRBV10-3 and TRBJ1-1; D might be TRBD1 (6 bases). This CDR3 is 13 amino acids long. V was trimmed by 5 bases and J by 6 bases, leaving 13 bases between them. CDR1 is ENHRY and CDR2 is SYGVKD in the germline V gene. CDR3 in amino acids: CAISNTGTAEAFF. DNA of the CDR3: TGTGCCATCAGTAACACAGGGACCGCTGAAGCTTTCTTT.

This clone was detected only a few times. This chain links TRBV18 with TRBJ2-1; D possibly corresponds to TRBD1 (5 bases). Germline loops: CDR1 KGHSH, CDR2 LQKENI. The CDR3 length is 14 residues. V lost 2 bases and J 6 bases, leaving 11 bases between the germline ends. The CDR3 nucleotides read TGTGCCAGCTCACCAAGGGGATTAGGCAATGAGCAGTTCTTC. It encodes CASSPRGLGNEQFF.

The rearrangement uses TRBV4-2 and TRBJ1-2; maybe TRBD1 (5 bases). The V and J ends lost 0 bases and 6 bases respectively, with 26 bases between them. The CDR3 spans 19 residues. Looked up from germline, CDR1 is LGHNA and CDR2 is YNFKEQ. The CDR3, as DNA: TGTGCCAGCAGCCAAGATGGAGACGTAGGGACGAGCGGGAAGGATGGCTACACCTTC. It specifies CASSQDGDVGTSGKDGYTF.

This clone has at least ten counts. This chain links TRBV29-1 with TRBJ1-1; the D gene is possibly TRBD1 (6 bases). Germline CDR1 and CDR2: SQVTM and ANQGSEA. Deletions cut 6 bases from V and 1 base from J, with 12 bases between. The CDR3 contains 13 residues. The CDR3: CSVRLQGNTEAFF. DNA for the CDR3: TGCAGCGTCAGGCTACAGGGGAACACTGAAGCTTTCTTT.

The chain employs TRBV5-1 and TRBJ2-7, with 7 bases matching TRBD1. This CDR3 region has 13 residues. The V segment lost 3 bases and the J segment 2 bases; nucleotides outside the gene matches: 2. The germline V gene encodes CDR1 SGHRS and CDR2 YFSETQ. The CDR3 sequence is CASSWDSAYEQYF. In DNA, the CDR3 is TGCGCCAGCAGCTGGGACAGCGCCTACGAGCAGTACTTC. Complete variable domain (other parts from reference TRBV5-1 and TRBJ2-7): KAGVTQTPRYLIKTRGQQVTLSCSPISGHRSVSWYQQTPGQGLQFLFEYFSETQRNKGNFPGRFSGRQFSNSRSEMNVSTLELGDSALYLCASSWDSAYEQYFGPGTRLTVT.